The rows below give T cell receptor beta chains drawn from one sample of a study of OX40 agonist ivuxolimab in advanced cancers. Method: immunoSEQ multiplex PCR; TCRdb's copy keeps in-frame clones and lacks some. The sample carries tens of thousands of clones, about 90% recorded once. The sample here was CD4+ or CD8+ T cells sorted from blood, taken in a trial of the OX40 agonist ivuxolimab. The receptors shown here come from an adult with an advanced solid tumor such as melanoma, head and neck, liver or kidney cancer. The CDR3 runs from the conserved cysteine through the conserved F or W.

TRBV28	TRBJ1-2	CASTTPGDPYGYTF
TRBV14	TRBJ2-3	CASSQEFVAWEVTDTQYF
TRBV19	TRBJ2-7	CASREQGPPYEQYF
TRBV4-1	TRBJ1-2	CASSREQGVFQDGYTF
TRBV5-1	TRBJ1-1	CASSLPGKNTEAFF
TRBV4-1	TRBJ1-3	CASSQDVGRRNTIYF
TRBV28	TRBJ1-4	CASMIRRRNEKLFF
TRBV7-2	TRBJ1-5	CASTPGGPSNQPQHF
TRBV30	TRBJ2-3	CAYEVRDHSTDTQYF
TRBV6-5	TRBJ2-7	CASLDRSGYEQYF
TRBV7-2	TRBJ2-1	CATTQALSSYNEQFF
TRBV7-9	TRBJ2-6	CASSFGAGANVLTF
TRBV5-1	TRBJ1-1	CASSLVDGGTEAFF
TRBV28	TRBJ2-3	CASSRQGAVTDTQYF
TRBV9	TRBJ2-1	CASSVRDRSYNEQFF
TRBV28	TRBJ1-2	CASRPTVGYGYTF
TRBV27	TRBJ1-1	CASSLKRGVHTEAFF
TRBV2	TRBJ2-5	CASSEDTGGETQYF
TRBV18	TRBJ1-2	CASSPDRGADGYTF
TRBV6-5	TRBJ1-5	CASRNRGQVNQPQHF
TRBV7-2	TRBJ1-4	CASSSGTGTEKLFF
TRBV28	TRBJ2-7	CASSKDRGGYEQYF
TRBV20-1	TRBJ1-1	CSAERDTEAFF
TRBV5-4	TRBJ1-4	CASSAGTGGTNEKLFF
TRBV5-1	TRBJ1-3	CASSLAGRSSSGNTIYF
TRBV28	TRBJ2-2	CASSLRTSGSTGELFF
TRBV18	TRBJ2-3	CASSTGLAGRDTQYF
TRBV19	TRBJ1-1	CASSLHLNTEAFF
TRBV7-9	TRBJ2-1	CASSLWGGEQFF
TRBV30	TRBJ2-1	CAWSVRDEQFF
TRBV29-1	TRBJ1-2	CSVERQGFYGYTF
TRBV12-5	TRBJ1-3	CASGLFQGATGNTIYF
TRBV19	TRBJ2-7	CASGNSGKSVEQYF
TRBV29-1	TRBJ2-1	CSVPSGSVYNEQFF
TRBV5-1	TRBJ2-6	CASSSTGGSGANVLTF
TRBV10-3	TRBJ1-4	CAISEQQGGANEKLFF
TRBV21-1	TRBJ2-6	CASSPEPSGANVLTF
TRBV30	TRBJ2-7	CAWGLGVLEQYF
TRBV6-1	TRBJ2-3	CASSELSVGGRADTQYF
TRBV18	TRBJ1-2	CASSPGQALNYGYTF
TRBV15	TRBJ2-7	CATSMGGPLEQYF
TRBV5-1	TRBJ1-1	CASSLDMGERTEAFF
TRBV28	TRBJ1-1	CASSQGYTEAFF
TRBV5-1	TRBJ2-2	CASSLVLAGTNTGELFF
TRBV5-8	TRBJ1-4	CASSFMRKKGKGNEKLFF
TRBV10-3	TRBJ1-5	CAISGSGQGGGPQHF
TRBV2	TRBJ1-2	CASSTGFDGYTF
TRBV5-4	TRBJ2-5	CATHQGDRRETQYF
TRBV6-6	TRBJ1-5	CASSKQGTSNQPQHF
TRBV5-5	TRBJ2-3	CASSLEQVDTQYF
TRBV7-2	TRBJ2-1	CASSREGAGGEQFF
TRBV25-1	TRBJ2-1	CASRVGAGYNEQFF
TRBV5-3	TRBJ1-1	CASSGEWVLNTEAFF
TRBV2	TRBJ2-2	CASSALQGGAGELFF
TRBV11-1	TRBJ2-5	CASRQTSGGQETQYF